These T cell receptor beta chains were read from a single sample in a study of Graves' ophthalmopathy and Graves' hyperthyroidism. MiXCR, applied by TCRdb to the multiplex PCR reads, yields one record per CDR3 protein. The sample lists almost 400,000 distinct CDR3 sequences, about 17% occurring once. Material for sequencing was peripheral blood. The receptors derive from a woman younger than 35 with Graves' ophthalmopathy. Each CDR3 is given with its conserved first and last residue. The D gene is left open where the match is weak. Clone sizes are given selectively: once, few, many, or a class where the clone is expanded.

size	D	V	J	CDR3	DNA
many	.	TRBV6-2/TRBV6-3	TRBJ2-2	CASSPGGRELFF	TGTGCCAGCAGTCCCGGGGGCCGGGAGCTGTTTTTT
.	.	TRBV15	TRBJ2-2	CATSSAGGLFRIGELFF	TGTGCCACCAGCAGCGCCGGGGGACTCTTTCGAATCGGGGAGCTGTTTTTT
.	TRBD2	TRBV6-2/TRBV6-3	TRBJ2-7	CASSRSGSVDEQYF	TGTGCCAGCAGCCGGAGCGGGAGCGTAGACGAGCAGTACTTC
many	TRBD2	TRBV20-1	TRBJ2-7	CSASPSGRAIGEQYF	TGCAGTGCCAGTCCTAGCGGGAGGGCAATCGGCGAGCAGTACTTC
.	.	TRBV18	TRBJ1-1	CASSVALDTEAFF	TGTGCCAGCTCAGTCGCTTTGGACACTGAAGCTTTCTTT
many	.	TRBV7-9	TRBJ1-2	CASSPTSSSGYTF	.
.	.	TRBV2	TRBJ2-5	CASSEVGWGTSYQETQYF	TGTGCCAGCAGTGAAGTGGGGTGGGGTACAAGTTACCAAGAGACCCAGTACTTC
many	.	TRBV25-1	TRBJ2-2	CASSEPAPAALFF	TGTGCCAGCAGTGAACCCGCACCCGCGGCACTGTTTTTT
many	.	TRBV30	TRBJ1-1	CAWTRAEAFF	TGTGCCTGGACCAGGGCTGAAGCTTTCTTT
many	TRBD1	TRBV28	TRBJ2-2	CARVCRDSGVGGELFF	TGTGCCAGAGTATGCCGGGACAGTGGGGTTGGCGGGGAGCTGTTTTTT
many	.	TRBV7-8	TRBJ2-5	CASSLRWMGETQYF	TGTGCCAGCAGCTTACGGTGGATGGGGGAGACCCAGTACTTC
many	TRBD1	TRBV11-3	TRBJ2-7	CASSRASGQMVYF	TGTGCCAGCAGCCGTGCCTCGGGACAGATGGTGTACTTC
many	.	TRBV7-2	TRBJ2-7	CASSLRQSSYEQYF	TGTGCCAGCAGCTTAAGGCAGAGCTCCTACGAGCAGTACTTC
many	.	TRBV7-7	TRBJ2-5	CASSSQRGWGETQYF	TGTGCTAGCAGCTCCCAACGAGGGTGGGGAGAGACCCAGTACTTC
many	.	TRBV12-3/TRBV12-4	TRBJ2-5	CASSLYSGAETQYF	TGTGCCAGCAGTTTATACTCAGGGGCAGAGACCCAGTACTTC
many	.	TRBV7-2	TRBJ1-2	CASSLPPDPREGYTF	TGTGCCAGCAGCTTACCCCCGGACCCAAGAGAGGGCTACACCTTC
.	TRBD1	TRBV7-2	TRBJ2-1	CASSITGASYNEQFF	TGTGCCAGCAGCATTACAGGGGCTTCTTACAATGAGCAGTTCTTC
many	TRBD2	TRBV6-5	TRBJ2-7	CASSSLAGTSGIHQLGEQYF	TGTGCCAGCAGTTCCTTGGCCGGGACTAGCGGGATCCACCAACTTGGCGAGCAGTACTTC
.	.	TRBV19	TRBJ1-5	CASSVKGVVQPQHF	TGTGCCAGTTCGGTAAAGGGTGTGGTTCAGCCCCAGCATTTT
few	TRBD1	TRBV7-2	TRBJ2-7	CASSYPGTGAYEQYF	TGTGCCAGCAGCTACCCCGGGACAGGGGCATACGAGCAGTACTTC
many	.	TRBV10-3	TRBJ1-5	CAISGLKGPQHF	TGTGCCATCAGTGGACTCAAAGGGCCCCAGCATTTT
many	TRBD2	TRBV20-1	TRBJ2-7	CSASRARGVSYEQYF	TGCAGTGCTAGCCGAGCGCGGGGGGTTTCCTACGAGCAGTACTTC
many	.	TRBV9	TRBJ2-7	CASSVGGVSSYEQYF	TGTGCCAGCAGCGTAGGGGGGGTCAGCTCCTACGAGCAGTACTTC
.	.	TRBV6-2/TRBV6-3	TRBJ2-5	CASSYAGLWETQYF	TGTGCCAGCAGTTATGCGGGGTTGTGGGAGACCCAGTACTTC
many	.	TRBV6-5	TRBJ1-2	CASSFIGSGANYGYTF	TGTGCCAGCAGTTTTATAGGGTCAGGGGCTAACTATGGCTACACCTTC
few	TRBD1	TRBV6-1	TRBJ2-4	CASLPGQWGKNIQYF	TGTGCCAGCTTACCGGGACAGTGGGGCAAAAACATTCAGTACTTC
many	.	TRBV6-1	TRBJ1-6	CASSLRGSSPLHF	TGTGCCAGCAGCCTGAGGGGGAGCTCACCCCTCCACTTT
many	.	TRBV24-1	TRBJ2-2	CATSDFRSRGGSNTGELFF	TGTGCCACCAGTGATTTCCGCAGCAGGGGGGGGTCGAACACCGGGGAGCTGTTTTTT
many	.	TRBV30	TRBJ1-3	CAWRPKSGNTIYF	TGTGCCTGGAGGCCAAAATCTGGAAACACCATATATTTT
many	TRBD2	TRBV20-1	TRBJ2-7	CSVISGGPTYEQYF	TGCAGTGTCATTAGCGGGGGGCCTACCTACGAGCAGTACTTC
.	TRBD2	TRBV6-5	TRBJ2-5	CASSYSGLAGGRETQYF	TGTGCCAGCAGTTACTCCGGACTAGCGGGGGGCCGGGAGACCCAGTACTTC
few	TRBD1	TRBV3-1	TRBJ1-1	CASSQMRDSTEAFF	TGTGCCAGCAGCCAGATGAGGGACAGCACTGAAGCTTTCTTT
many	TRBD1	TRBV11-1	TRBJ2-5	CASSFDRGGSGSAETQYF	TGTGCCAGCAGCTTCGACAGGGGAGGCAGTGGATCGGCGGAGACCCAGTACTTC
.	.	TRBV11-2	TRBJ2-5	CASSLLYGVTETQYF	TGTGCCAGCAGCTTATTATACGGGGTCACGGAGACCCAGTACTTC
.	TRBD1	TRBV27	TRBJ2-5	CASLDRARETQYF	TGTGCCAGCTTGGACAGGGCCAGAGAGACCCAGTACTTC
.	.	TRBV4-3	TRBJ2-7	CASSQSQGRGSYEQYF	TGCGCCAGCAGCCAATCACAGGGAAGGGGCTCCTACGAGCAGTACTTC
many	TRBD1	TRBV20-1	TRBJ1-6	CSARGGQGATYNSPLHF	TGCAGTGCTAGGGGGGGACAGGGGGCCACCTATAATTCACCCCTCCACTTT
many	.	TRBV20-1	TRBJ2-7	CSASWQEPYEQYF	TGCAGTGCTAGTTGGCAGGAGCCCTACGAGCAGTACTTC
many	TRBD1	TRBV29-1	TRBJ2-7	CSAGPGTGDTEQYF	TGCAGCGCTGGTCCGGGGACAGGGGATACCGAGCAGTACTTC
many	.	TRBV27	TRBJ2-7	CASSLSFVDRMLYEQYF	TGTGCCAGCAGTTTATCCTTTGTAGACAGGATGTTATACGAGCAGTACTTC